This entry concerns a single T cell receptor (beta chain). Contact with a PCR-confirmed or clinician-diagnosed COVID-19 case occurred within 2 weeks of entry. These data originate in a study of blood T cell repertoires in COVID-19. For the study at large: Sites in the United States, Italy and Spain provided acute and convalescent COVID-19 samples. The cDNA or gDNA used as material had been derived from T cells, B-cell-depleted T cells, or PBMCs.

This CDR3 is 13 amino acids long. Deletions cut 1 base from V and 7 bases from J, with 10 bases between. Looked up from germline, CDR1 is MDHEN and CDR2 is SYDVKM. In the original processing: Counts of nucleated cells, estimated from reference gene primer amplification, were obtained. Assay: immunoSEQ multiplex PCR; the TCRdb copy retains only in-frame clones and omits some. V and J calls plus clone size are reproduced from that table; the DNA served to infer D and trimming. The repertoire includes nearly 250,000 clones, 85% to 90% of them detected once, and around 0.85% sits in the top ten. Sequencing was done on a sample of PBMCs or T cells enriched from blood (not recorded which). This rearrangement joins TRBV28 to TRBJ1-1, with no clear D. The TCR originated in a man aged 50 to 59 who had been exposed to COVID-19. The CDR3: CASSLLGRREAFF. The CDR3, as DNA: TGTGCCAGCAGTTTATTAGGCAGGCGTGAAGCTTTCTTT.